The present T cell receptor (beta chain) was sequenced within a study of T-cell reconstitution after alpha-beta-depleted transplantation in children (TCRdb year 2016). Study-wide context: Using TCR repertoire profiling, the study followed T-cell immune reconstitution in a quantitative way in children after TCRalphabeta/CD19-depleted allogeneic hematopoietic cell transplantation.

Library method: PCR. Sequencing was carried out with an Illumina HiSeq 2500. TCR library preparation used molecular barcoding, with unique molecular identifiers applied to normalize quantification of the TCRbeta repertoire. TCRdb ran its own pipeline on the public reads, namely fastp trimming at Q25 and MiXCR clone calling, and kept in-frame beta chains. Here each entry gathers all rows of one CDR3 protein and keeps the most common genes and DNA. The sample table lists 170,000 or so distinct CDR3 sequences, roughly 7.5% of them with a count of one. The ten largest clones capture roughly 3% of the sample. There are 14 amino acids in the CDR3, from cysteine to phenylalanine inclusive. Of all the DNA, just the CDR3 is kept, 42 bases in frame from base 1. A distance of 14 bases separates the germline ends of V and J, which lose 6 bases and 3 bases respectively. This clonotype was observed many times. This clone's antigen is unknown. Base qualities are missing; no much larger clone stands one base away.

The chain couples TRBV12-3 or TRBV12-4 to TRBJ1-1; TRBD1 is possibly the D segment (5 matching bases). The starting material was PBMCs from the stem cell graft donor, obtained from the stem cell graft. The origin of this receptor is a human donor who donated a stem cell graft to a child with Wiskott-Aldrich syndrome. The CDR3 loop reads CASSQGRHDTEAFF. The DNA sequence is TGTGCCAGCAGCCAGGGAAGGCATGACACTGAAGCTTTCTTT.